Listed here is a single T cell receptor beta chain. Germline assignment: CDR1 SGHAT and CDR2 FQDESV (reference sequence). There are 16 residues in the CDR3. V was clipped by 5 bases and J by 3 bases; unmatched bases: 4. TCRdb's copy holds only in-frame clones and misses some; the assay was immunoSEQ multiplex PCR. The sample lists about 100,000 clones; over 80% were seen once. This sample was included in a study of T cell changes during pregnancy in multiple sclerosis. Material: peripheral blood, obtained in the first trimester of pregnancy. The chain uses TRBV11-1 and TRBJ2-1; 13 bases fit TRBD2. The receptor was isolated from a female donor with multiple sclerosis, enrolled in a pregnancy study. For the CDR3, the DNA is TGTGCCAGCAGCGATGGACTAGCGGGAGACTACAATGAGCAGTTCTTC. It codes for CASSDGLAGDYNEQFF.